The sequence of this TCR beta chain was determined in a study of CD8+ T cells in alopecia areata. Notes on the study in general: Lesional tissue from the scalp (especially in alopecia totalis/universalis) showed higher clonality than normal scalp. Scalp and blood samples kept many expanded lesional clones throughout tofacitinib.

A word on this clone: The antigen is not known.

Documented treatment: oral pan-JAK inhibitor, 5-10 mg twice daily. In each case, RNA was isolated and then reverse transcribed into cDNA as the sequencing template. Clones were sequenced by immunoSEQ multiplex PCR, and TCRdb holds only the in-frame ones, with some missing. The sample shows some 110,000 clones, roughly 50% of them seen only once. Germline CDR1 and CDR2: LGHNA and YSLEER. This CDR3 spans 15 amino acids. V dropped 0 bases and J dropped 4 bases, with 13 bases sitting between them. The source material was CD8+ T cells sorted from blood, sampled at week 4, from a patient treated with tofacitinib. This chain joins TRBV4-3 and TRBJ2-7; D is possibly TRBD1 or TRBD2 (6 bases each). The sequence derives from a human donor with alopecia areata. CDR3 in DNA: TGCGCCAGCAGCCAAGATTGGGGGGCAGGGTACGAGCAGTACTTC. Protein: CASSQDWGAGYEQYF.